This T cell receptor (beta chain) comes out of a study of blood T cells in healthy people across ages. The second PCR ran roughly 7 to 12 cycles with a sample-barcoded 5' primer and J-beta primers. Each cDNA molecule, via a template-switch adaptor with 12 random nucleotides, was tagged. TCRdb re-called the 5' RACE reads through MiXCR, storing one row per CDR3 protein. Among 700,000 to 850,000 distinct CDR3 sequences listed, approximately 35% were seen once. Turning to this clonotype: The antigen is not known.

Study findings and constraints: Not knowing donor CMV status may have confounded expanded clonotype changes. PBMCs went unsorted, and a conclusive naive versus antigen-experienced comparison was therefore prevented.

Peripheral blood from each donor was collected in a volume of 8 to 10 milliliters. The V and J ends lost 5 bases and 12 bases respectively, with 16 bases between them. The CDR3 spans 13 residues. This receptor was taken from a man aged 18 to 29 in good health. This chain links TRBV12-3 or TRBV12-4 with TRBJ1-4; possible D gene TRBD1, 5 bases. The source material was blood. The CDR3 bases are TGTGCCAGCAGTCCCCAGGGATTAGGACAACTGTTTTTT. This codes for CASSPQGLGQLFF.